This TCR beta chain is from a study of T cell repertoires in cytomegalovirus infection. Study-wide background: A matching HLA type, together with CMV infection, was signaled by public TCR beta signatures.

MiXCR, applied by TCRdb to the reads, yields one record per CDR3 protein. The sample shows about 120,000 distinct CDR3 sequences, around 10% of them seen only once. Study-wide results and caveats: HLA-C-restricted CMV clonotypes gave the most frequent clonotype in two of eight donors. Accumulated public TCR beta family frequency recognized individuals carrying CMV together with the relevant HLA.

CDR1 and CDR2 (germline): KGHDR, SFDVKD. There are 13 residues in the CDR3. V lost 8 bases to trimming and J lost 4 bases, with 12 bases between them. Concerning this clonotype: Its specificity is unknown.

Sequencing input: PBMCs, sequenced either directly or after in vitro stimulation (not recorded which). The genes are TRBV24-1 and TRBJ2-3; TRBD1 might be the D (5 bases). The sequence came from a human donor in good health (CMV status not recorded). Some clones in this sample may be carry-over from other donors' samples. The CDR3 loop reads CATKGAWADTQYF. CDR3 nucleotides: TGTGCCACCAAAGGGGCTTGGGCAGATACGCAGTATTTT.